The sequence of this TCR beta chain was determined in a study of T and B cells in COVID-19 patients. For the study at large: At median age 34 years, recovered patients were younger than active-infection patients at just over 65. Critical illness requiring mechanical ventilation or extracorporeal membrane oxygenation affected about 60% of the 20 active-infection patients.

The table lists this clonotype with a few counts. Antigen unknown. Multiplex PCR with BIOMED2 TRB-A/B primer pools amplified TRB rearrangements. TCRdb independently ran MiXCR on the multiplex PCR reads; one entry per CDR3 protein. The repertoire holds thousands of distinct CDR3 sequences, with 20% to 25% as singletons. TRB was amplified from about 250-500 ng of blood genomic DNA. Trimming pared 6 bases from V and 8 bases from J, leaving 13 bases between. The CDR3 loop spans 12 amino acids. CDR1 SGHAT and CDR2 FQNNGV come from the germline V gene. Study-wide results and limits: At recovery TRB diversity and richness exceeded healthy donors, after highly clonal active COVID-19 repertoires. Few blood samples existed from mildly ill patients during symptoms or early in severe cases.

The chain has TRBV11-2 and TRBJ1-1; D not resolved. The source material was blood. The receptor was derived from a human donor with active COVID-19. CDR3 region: CASRNTLGEAFF. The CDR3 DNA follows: TGTGCCAGCAGAAATACGCTAGGGGAAGCTTTCTTT.